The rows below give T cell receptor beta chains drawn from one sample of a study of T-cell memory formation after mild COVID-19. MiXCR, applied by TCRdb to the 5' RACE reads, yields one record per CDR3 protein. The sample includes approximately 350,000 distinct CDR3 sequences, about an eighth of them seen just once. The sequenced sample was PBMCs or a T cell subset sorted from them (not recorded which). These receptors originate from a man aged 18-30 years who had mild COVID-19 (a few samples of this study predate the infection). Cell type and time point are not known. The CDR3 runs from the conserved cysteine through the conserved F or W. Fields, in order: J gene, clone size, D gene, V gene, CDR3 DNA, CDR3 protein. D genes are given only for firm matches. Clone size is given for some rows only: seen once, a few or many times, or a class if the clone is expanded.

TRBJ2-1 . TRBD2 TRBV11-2 TGTGCCAGCAGCTCAGGACTAGCCTCCTACAATGAGCAGTTCTTC CASSSGLASYNEQFF
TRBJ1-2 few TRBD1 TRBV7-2 TGTGCCAGCAGCACGAGGGACAGGGATGGCTACACCTTC CASSTRDRDGYTF
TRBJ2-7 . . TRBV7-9 TGTGCCAGCCGGGGACGGGGGTACGAGCAGTACTTC CASRGRGYEQYF
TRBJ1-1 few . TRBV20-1 TGCAGTGCTAGAGACATCGGGGGAACTGAAGCTTTCTTT CSARDIGGTEAFF
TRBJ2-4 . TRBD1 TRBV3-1 TGTGCCAGCAGCCCCTTTGGACAGGGTAAAGACATTCAGTACTTC CASSPFGQGKDIQYF
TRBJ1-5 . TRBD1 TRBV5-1 TGCGCCAGCAGCCTTGAGGGGGGGACAGGGGGCTTGCCCCAGCATTTT CASSLEGGTGGLPQHF
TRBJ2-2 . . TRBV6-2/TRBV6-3 TGTGCCAGCAGTTACCTCTTCCTTGTTGGGGTGACCGGGGAGCTGTTTTTT CASSYLFLVGVTGELFF
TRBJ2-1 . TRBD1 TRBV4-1 TGCGCCAGCAGCCAACCAGGGACAGGGGCTTACAATGAGCAGTTCTTC CASSQPGTGAYNEQFF
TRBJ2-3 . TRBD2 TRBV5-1 TGCGCCAGCAGCCATGGGACTAGCGACGCAGATACGCAGTATTTT CASSHGTSDADTQYF
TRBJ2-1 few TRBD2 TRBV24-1 TGTGCCACCAGTGACAAGCTAGCGGGGACCTACAATGAGCAGTTCTTC CATSDKLAGTYNEQFF
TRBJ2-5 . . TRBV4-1 TGCGCCAGCAGCCCAGGGGGAGGGAAAGAGACCCAGTACTTC CASSPGGGKETQYF
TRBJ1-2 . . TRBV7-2 TGTGCCAGCAGCCCCCGCCGGGTGGAGGGGGGAAACTATGGCTACACCTTC CASSPRRVEGGNYGYTF
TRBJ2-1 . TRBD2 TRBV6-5 TGTGCCAGCAGCGGGGGGGCCGACTACAATGAGCAGTTCTTC CASSGGADYNEQFF
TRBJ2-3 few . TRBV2 TGTGCCAGCAGTGAAGGTGTTAGCACAGATACGCAGTATTTT CASSEGVSTDTQYF
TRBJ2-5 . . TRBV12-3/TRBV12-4 TGTGCCAGCAGCCCGGGGGCTGGGGGGGCACAGTACTTC CASSPGAGGAQYF
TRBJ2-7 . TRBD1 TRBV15 TGTGCCACCAGCAGGGCACGGGACAGGGACAGCTCCTACGAGCAGTACTTC CATSRARDRDSSYEQYF
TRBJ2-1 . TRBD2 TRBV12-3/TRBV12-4 TGTGCCAGCAGTTTCTCCGGGGGGATCTACAATGAGCAGTTCTTC CASSFSGGIYNEQFF
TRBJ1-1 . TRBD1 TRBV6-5 TGTGCCAGCAGATCGGGACAGTTGAACACTGAAGCTTTCTTT CASRSGQLNTEAFF
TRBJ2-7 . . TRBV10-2 TGCGCCAGCAGGGGATTAACAGCCTACGAGCAGTACTTC CASRGLTAYEQYF
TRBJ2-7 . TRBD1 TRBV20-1 TGCAGTGCTGTCCGGGACAGGGAAGGCAACGAGCAGTACTTC CSAVRDREGNEQYF
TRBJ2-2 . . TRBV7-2 TGTGCCAGCAGCTTACAGGCTCACACCGGGGAGCTGTTTTTT CASSLQAHTGELFF
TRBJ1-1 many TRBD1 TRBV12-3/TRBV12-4 TGTGCCAGCAGTCCGACAGGGGCCACTGAAGCTTTCTTT CASSPTGATEAFF
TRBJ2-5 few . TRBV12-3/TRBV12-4 TGTGCCAGTTTCGCCGGGACTTCTCCAGAGACCCAGTACTTC CASFAGTSPETQYF
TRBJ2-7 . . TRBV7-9 TGTGCCGTCGGGGAGCGGAGCTCCTACGAGCAGTACTTC CAVGERSSYEQYF
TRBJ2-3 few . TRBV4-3 TGCGCCAGCAGCCAGCTCGACTACCGGACTAGCACAGATACGCAGTATTTT CASSQLDYRTSTDTQYF
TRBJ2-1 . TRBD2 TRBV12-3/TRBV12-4 TGTGCCAGCAGTCCCCAGCGGGGGCTCCACAATGAGCAGTTCTTC CASSPQRGLHNEQFF
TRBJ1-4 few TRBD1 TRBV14 TGTGCCAGCAGCCTCCGGGACAGACAACAAAAACTGTTTTTT CASSLRDRQQKLFF
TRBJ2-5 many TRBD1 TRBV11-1 TGTGCCAGCAGCTTTGGACAGGGAGTAGAGACCCAGTACTTC CASSFGQGVETQYF
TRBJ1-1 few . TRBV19 TGTGCCAGTAGTATATTCCGGAACACTGAAGCTTTCTTT CASSIFRNTEAFF
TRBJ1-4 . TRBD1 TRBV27 TGTGCCAGCAGCTCTATCGCCGGGACAGGCGGCCCGACTAATGAAAAACTGTTTTTT CASSSIAGTGGPTNEKLFF
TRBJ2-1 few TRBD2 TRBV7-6 TGTGCCAGCAGCATTGGACTAGCTCTGATCGATGAGCAGTTCTTC CASSIGLALIDEQFF
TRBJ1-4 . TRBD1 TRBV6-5 TGTGCCAGCAGCTGGGGACAGGGCAAAAAACTGTTTTTT CASSWGQGKKLFF
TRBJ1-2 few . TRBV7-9 TGTGCCAGCAGCCCGGGGGGCCCAGGGGCTAACTATGGCTACACCTTC CASSPGGPGANYGYTF
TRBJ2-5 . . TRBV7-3 TGTGCCAGCAGCTTAGGGCTAATGGGGGAGACCCAGTACTTC CASSLGLMGETQYF
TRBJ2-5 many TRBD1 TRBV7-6 TGTGCCAGCAACAGGGGCCAAGAGACCCAGTACTTC CASNRGQETQYF
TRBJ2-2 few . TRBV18 TGTGCCAGCTCACCGGACCTCATCGGGGAGCTGTTTTTT CASSPDLIGELFF
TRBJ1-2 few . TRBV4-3 TGCGCCAGCAGCCAAGAGAGTACAGGGAGAGGCTACACCTTC CASSQESTGRGYTF
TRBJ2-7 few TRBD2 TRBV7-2 TGTGCCAGCAGCTTATCGCGGGGGGCCAACGAGCAGTACTTC CASSLSRGANEQYF
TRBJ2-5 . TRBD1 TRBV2 TGTGCCAGCAGTACCCCCAGACAGGGCCCCCAAGAGACCCAGTACTTC CASSTPRQGPQETQYF
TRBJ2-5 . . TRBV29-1 TGCAGCGTTCCCCGGGACGAAGAGACCCAGTACTTC CSVPRDEETQYF
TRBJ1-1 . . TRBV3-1 TGTGCCAGCAGCCAAGGCTCAGGGCGCGGGGGGACTGAAGCTTTCTTT CASSQGSGRGGTEAFF
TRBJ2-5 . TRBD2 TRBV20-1 TGCAGTGCTTTTAGCGGGGGGGCCAGGGAGACCCAGTACTTC CSAFSGGARETQYF
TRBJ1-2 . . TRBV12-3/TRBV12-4 TGTGCCAGCAGTTTAGCGCTGGCTTGGGGGAAGTATGGCTACACCTTC CASSLALAWGKYGYTF
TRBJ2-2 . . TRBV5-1 TGCGCCAGCAGCTTGGACGACGGCTACACCGGGGAGCTGTTTTTT CASSLDDGYTGELFF